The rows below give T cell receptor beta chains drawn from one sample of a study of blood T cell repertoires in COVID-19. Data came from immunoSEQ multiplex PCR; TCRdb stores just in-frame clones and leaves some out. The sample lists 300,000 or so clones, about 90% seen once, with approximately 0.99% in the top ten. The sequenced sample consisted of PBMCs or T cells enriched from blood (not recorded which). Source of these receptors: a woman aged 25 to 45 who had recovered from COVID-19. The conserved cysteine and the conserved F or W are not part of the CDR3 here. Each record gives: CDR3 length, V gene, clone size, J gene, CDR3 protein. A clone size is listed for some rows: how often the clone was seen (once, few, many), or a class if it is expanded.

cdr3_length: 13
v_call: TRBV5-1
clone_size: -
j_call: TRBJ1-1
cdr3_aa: ASSLAATGNTEAF

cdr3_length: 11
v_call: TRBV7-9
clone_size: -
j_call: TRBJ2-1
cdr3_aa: ASSLGWANEQF

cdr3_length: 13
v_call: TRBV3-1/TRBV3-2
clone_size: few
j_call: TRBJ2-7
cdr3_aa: ASSQPGDISYEQY

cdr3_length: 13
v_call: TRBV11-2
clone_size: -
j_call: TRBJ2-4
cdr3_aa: ASSDPGGASDIQY

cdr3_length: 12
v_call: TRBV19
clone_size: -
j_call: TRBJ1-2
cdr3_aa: ASSIVRGTDRHT

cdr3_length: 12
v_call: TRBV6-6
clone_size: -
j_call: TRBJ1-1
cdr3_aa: ASSYPGQRVRAF

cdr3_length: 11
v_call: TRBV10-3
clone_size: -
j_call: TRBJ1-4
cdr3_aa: AISDDRNEKLF

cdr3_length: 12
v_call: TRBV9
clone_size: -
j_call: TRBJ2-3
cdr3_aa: ASSVSDRAHTQY

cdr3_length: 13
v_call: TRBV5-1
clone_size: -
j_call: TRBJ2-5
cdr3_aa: ASSLVQGVGETQY

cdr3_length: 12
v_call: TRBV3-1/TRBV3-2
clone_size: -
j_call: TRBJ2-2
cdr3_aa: ASSQDGNTGELF

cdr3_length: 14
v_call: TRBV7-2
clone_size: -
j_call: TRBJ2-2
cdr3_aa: ASSPFGGRDTGELF

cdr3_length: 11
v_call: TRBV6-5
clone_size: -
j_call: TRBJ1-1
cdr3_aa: ASRETGALRAF

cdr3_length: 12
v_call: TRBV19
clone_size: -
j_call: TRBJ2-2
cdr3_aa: ASSILGDTGELF

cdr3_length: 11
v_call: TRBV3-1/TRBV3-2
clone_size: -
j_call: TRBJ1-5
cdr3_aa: ASSGLENQPQH

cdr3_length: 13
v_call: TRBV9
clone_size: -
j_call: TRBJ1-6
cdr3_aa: ASSFRGLVNSPLH

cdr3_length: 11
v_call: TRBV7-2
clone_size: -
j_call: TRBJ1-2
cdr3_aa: ASSIDRENGYT

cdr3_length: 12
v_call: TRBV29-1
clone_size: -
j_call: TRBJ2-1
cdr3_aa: SVDKQGSYNEQF